This TCR beta chain was identified during a study of human T cells and chemical hapten exposure. This sample's time point: patch test 1, 2 weeks after DPC sensitization. This sample's treatment: therapeutic diphenylcyclopropenone sensitization with weekly scalp DPC. Germline V CDR1 and CDR2: MNHEY, SVGEGT. There are 17 residues in the CDR3. V was trimmed by 2 bases and J by 1 base, leaving 15 bases between them. In TCRdb, the RACE reads were re-called with MiXCR into one record per CDR3 protein. Altogether some 120,000 distinct CDR3 sequences are present, 9% to 14% being singletons, with the ten largest covering roughly 1.3%.

The clonotype comes from a woman aged 50 to 65 with alopecia areata. Some clones in this sample may be carry-over from other donors' samples. This chain connects TRBV6-2 or TRBV6-3 to TRBJ1-5; a weak D match, TRBD1 (6 bases). The source material was whole blood, sampled in connection with sensitization to the hapten diphenylcyclopropenone (DPC). The chain's CDR3 is CASSYLQGYGSNQPQHF. The CDR3 nucleotides read TGTGCCAGCAGTTACCTACAGGGATATGGGAGCAATCAGCCCCAGCATTTT.